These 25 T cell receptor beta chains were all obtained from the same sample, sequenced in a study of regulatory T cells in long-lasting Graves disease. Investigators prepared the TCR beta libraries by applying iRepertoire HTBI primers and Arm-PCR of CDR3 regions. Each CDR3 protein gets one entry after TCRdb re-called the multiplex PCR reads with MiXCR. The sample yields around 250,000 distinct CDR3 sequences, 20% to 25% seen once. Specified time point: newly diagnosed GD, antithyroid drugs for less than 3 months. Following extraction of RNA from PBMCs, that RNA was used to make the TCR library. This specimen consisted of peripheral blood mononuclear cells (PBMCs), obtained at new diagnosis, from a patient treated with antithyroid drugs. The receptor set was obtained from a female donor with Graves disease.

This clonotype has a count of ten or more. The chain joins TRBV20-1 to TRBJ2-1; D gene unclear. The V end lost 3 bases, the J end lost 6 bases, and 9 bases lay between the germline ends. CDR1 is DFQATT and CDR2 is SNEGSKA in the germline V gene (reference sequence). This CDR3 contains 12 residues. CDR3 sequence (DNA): TGCAGTGCTAGGAGAGACGGCAATGAGCAGTTCTTC. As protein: CSARRDGNEQFF.

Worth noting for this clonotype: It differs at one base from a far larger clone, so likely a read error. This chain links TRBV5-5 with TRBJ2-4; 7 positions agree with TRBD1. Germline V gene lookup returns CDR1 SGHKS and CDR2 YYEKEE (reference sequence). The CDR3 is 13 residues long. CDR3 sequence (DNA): TGTGCCAGCAGGTACTCCCAGGGGGACATTCGGTACTTC. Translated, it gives CASRYSQGDIRYF.

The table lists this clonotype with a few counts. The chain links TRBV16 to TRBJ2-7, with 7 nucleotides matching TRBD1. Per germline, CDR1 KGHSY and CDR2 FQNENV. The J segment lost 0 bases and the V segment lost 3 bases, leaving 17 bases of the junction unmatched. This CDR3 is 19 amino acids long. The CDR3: CASSHHTIRGTASSYEQYF. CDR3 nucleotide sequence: TGTGCCAGCAGCCATCATACTATACGAGGGACAGCCAGCTCCTACGAGCAGTACTTC.

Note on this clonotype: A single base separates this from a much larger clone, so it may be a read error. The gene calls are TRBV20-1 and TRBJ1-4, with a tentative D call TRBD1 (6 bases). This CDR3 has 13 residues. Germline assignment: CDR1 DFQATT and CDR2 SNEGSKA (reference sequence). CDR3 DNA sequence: TGCAGTGCTATACAGGGAACTAATAAAAAACTGTTTTTT. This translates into CSAIQGTNKKLFF.

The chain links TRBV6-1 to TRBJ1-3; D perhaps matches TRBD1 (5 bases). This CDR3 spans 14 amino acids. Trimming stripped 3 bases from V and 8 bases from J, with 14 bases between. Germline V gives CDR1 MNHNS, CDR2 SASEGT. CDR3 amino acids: CASSEEGPRDTIYF. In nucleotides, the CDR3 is TGTGCCAGCAGTGAGGAGGGACCGCGGGACACCATATATTTT.

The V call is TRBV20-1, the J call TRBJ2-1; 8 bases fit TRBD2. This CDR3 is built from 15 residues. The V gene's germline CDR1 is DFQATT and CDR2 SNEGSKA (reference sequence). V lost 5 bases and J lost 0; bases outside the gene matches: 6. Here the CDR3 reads CSAETSASSYNEQFF. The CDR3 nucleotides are TGCAGTGCTGAGACTAGCGCCAGCTCCTACAATGAGCAGTTCTTC.

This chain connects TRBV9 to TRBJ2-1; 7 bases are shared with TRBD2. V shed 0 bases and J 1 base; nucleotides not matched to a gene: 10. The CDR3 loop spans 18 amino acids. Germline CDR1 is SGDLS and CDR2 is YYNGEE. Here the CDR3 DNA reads TGTGCCAGCAGCGTAGAGGTCGGCGGGGGATTTTCCTACAATGAGCAGTTCTTC. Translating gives CASSVEVGGGFSYNEQFF.

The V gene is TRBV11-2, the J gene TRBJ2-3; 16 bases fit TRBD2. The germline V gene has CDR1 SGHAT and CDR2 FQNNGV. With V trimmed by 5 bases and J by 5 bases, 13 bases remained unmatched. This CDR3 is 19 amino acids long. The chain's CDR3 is CASSVLGTSGRAPRDTQYF. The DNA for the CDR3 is TGTGCCAGCAGCGTCCTCGGGACTAGCGGGAGGGCCCCTAGAGATACGCAGTATTTT.

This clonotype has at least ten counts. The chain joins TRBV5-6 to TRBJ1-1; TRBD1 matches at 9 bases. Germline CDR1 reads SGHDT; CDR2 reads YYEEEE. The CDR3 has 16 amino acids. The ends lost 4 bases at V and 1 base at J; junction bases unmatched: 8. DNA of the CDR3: TGTGCCAGCAGCCGATGGACAGGGGATAGGAACACTGAAGCTTTCTTT. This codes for CASSRWTGDRNTEAFF.

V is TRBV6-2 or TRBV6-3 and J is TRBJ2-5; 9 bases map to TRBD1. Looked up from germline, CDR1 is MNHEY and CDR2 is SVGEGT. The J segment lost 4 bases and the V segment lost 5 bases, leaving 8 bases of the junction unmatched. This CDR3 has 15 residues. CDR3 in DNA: TGTGCCAGCAGTCCGGGACAGGGCCAGTCAGAGACCCAGTACTTC. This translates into CASSPGQGQSETQYF.

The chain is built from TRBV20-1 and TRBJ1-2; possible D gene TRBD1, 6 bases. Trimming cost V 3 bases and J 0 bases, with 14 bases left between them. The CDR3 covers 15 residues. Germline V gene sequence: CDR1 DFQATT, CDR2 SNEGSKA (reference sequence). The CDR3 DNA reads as TGCAGTGCTAGGGGGGCAGGAAATGCTAACTATGGCTACACCTTC. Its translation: CSARGAGNANYGYTF.

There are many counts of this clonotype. The DNA of the CDR3 is TGCAGTGCTAGAGACCTCGTTCCTACGACAGGGGATGGCTACACCTTC. Protein product: CSARDLVPTTGDGYTF. V is TRBV20-1 and J is TRBJ1-2; 8 bases match TRBD1. V trimming: 0 bases; J trimming: 6 bases; junction bases outside the gene matches: 12. Germline V gives CDR1 DFQATT, CDR2 SNEGSKA (reference sequence). The CDR3 has 16 amino acids.

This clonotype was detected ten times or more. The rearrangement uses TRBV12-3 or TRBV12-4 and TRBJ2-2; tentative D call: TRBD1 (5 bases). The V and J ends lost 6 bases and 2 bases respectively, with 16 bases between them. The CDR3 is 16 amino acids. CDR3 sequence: CASRGTGLSNTGELFF. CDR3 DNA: TGTGCCAGCAGGGGCACAGGTTTATCCAACACCGGGGAGCTGTTTTTT.

The CDR3 DNA reads TGTGCCAGCAGTTCCGAAGGGGCCACCGGGGAGCTGTTTTTT. Amino acid sequence: CASSSEGATGELFF. V is TRBV12-3 or TRBV12-4 and J is TRBJ2-2; D perhaps matches TRBD1 (5 bases). Trimming took 4 bases from V and 4 from J, leaving 10 bases between them. The CDR3 is 14 amino acids.

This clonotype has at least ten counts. In DNA form, the CDR3 reads TGTGCCAGCAGCCCCGGACAGGGTTTCGCCAAAAACATTCAGTACTTC. Translated: CASSPGQGFAKNIQYF. The chain has TRBV7-2 and TRBJ2-4; TRBD1 matches at 8 bases. Losses at the gene ends were 5 bases for V and 1 base for J; bases not matched to a gene: 7. CDR1 is SGHTA, CDR2 FQGNSA, per germline. This CDR3 is built from 16 residues.

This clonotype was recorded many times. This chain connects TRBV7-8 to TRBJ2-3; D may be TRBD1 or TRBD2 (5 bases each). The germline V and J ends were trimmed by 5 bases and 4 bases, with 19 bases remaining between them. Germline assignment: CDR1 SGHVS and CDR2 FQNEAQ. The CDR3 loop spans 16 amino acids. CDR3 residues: CASSPQGTHFADTQYF. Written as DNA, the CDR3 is TGTGCCAGCAGCCCCCAAGGGACCCATTTCGCAGATACGCAGTATTTT.

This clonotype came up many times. CDR3 sequence (DNA): TGTGCCAGCAGTCCCAGGGGGACCTCTGGAAACACCATATATTTT. Its protein product is CASSPRGTSGNTIYF. The V and J genes are TRBV28 and TRBJ1-3; 7 nucleotides agree with TRBD1. Germline-derived CDR1 and CDR2 are MDHEN and SYDVKM. J was trimmed by 0 bases and V by 5 bases; bases with no gene match: 4. There are 15 residues in the CDR3. The full variable domain, completed using reference TRBV28 and TRBJ1-3, is DVKVTQSSRYLVKRTGEKVFLECVQDMDHENMFWYRQDPGLGLRLIYFSYDVKMKEKGDIPEGYSVSREKKERFSLILESASTNQTSMYLCASSPRGTSGNTIYFGEGSWLTVV.

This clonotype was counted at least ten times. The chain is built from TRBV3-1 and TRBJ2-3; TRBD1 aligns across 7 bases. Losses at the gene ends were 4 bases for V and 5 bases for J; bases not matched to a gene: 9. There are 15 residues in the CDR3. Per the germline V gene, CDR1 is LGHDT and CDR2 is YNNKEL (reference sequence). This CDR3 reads CASSPQPTGEDTQYF. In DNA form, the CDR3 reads TGTGCCAGCAGCCCGCAGCCTACAGGGGAAGATACGCAGTATTTT.

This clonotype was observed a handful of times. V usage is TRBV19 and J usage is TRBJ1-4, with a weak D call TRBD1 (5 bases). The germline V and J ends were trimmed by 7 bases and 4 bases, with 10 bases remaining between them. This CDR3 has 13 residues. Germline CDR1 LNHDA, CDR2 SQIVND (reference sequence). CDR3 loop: CASMRGDNEKLFF. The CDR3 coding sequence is TGTGCCAGTATGAGGGGTGATAATGAAAAACTGTTTTTT.

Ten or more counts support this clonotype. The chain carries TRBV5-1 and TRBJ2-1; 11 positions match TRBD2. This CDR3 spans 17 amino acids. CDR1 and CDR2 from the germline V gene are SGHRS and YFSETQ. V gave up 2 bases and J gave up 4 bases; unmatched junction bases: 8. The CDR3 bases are TGCGCCAGCAGCTTCGGACTAGCGGGCCCCGCATACAATGAGCAGTTCTTC. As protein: CASSFGLAGPAYNEQFF.

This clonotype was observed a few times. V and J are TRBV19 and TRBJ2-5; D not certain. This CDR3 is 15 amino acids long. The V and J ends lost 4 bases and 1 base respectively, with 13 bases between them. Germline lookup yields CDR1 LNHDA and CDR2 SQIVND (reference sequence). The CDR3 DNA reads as TGTGCCAGTAGTAGCAAACAGAGGACCCAAGAGACCCAGTACTTC. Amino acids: CASSSKQRTQETQYF. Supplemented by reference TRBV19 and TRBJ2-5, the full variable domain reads DGGITQSPKYLFRKEGQNVTLSCEQNLNHDAMYWYRQDPGQGLRLIYYSQIVNDFQKGDIAEGYSVSREKKESFPLTVTSAQKNPTAFYLCASSSKQRTQETQYFGPGTRLLVL.

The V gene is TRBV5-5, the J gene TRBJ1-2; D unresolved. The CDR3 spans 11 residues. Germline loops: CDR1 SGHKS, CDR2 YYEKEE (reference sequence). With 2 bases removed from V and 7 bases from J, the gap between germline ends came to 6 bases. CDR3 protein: CASSFNGGYTF. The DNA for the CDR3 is TGTGCCAGCAGCTTCAATGGTGGCTACACCTTC.

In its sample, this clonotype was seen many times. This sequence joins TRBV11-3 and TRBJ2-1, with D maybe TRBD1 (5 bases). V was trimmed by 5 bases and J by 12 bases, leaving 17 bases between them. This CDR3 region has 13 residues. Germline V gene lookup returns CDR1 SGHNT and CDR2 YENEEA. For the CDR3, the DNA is TGTGCCAGCAGCCCAGAGGACACGGGTCGGCAGTTCTTC. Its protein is CASSPEDTGRQFF.

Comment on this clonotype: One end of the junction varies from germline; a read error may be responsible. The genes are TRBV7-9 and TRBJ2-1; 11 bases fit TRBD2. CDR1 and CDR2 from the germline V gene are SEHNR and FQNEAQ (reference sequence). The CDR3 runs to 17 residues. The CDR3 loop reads CASSQGWRLAGGNEQFF. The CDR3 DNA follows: TGCGCCAGCAGCCAAGGGTGGCGGCTAGCGGGAGGAAATGAGCAGTTCTTC.

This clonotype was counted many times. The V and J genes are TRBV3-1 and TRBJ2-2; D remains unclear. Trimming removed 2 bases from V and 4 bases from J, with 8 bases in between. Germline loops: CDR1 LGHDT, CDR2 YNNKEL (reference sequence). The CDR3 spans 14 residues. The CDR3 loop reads CASSQRSRTGELFF. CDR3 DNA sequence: TGTGCCAGCAGCCAACGCAGCCGCACCGGGGAGCTGTTTTTT. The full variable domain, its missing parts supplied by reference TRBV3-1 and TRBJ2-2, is DTAVSQTPKYLVTQMGNDKSIKCEQNLGHDTMYWYKQDSKKFLKIMFSYNNKELIINETVPNRFSPKSPDKAHLNLHINSLELGDSAVYFCASSQRSRTGELFFGEGSRLTVL.